This TCR beta chain was recorded in a study of shared clonotypes between healthy human individuals. Study findings and constraints: Sampling was confined to blood; repertoires within tissues likely differ. For naive CD4 cells, approximately 5% of clonotypes were shared across a handful of donors.

In the case of this clone: No antigen is known for it.

Libraries were prepared by immunoSEQ multiplex PCR; TCRdb keeps only in-frame clonotypes and omits some of them. The sample contains 1 million to 1.3 million clones, around 78% of which appear only once. The TCR comes from a man between 18 and 35 years old in good health. Some clones in this sample may be carry-over from other donors' samples. Sequencing input: memory CD4+ T cells from PBMCs. The subset was: CD45RA-negative fraction.

CDR3 DNA: TGTGCCAGCAGTCGGTCAGGGGAGAGCGAGCAGTACTTC. Translation gives CASSRSGESEQYF. J is TRBJ2-7 and V is TRBV27; D is perhaps TRBD1 (6 bases). This CDR3 is built from 13 residues. Germline assignment: CDR1 MNHEY and CDR2 SMNVEV (reference sequence). Trimming removed 5 bases from V and 6 bases from J, with 14 bases in between.